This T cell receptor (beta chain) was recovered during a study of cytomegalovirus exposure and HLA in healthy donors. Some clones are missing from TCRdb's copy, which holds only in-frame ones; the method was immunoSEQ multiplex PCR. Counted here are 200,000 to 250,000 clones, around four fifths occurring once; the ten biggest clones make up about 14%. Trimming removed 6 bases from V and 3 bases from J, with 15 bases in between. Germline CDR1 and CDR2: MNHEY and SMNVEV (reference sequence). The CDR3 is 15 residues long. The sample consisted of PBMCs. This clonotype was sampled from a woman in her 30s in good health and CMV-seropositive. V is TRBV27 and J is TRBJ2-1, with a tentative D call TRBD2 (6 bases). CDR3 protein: CASRRDSNYYNEQFF. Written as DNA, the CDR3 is TGTGCCAGCAGGAGGGACTCCAACTACTACAATGAGCAGTTCTTC.